The entry below describes one TCR beta chain. Its antigen is unidentified. The CDR3 is 13 amino acids. Germline CDR1 is SGHTA and CDR2 is FQGNSA. V dropped 7 bases and J dropped 4 bases, with 11 bases sitting between them. The record originates from a study of cytomegalovirus exposure and HLA in healthy donors. Whole-study findings and limits: Later analysis reportedly placed an Asian-associated ancestry cluster below the roughly 700-donor mean in N-insertions. Reports credit the classifier with highly specific, highly sensitive diagnosis of cytomegalovirus status. A later analysis showed TCR association rates differing by HLA locus, peaking at DRB1 and lowest at HLA-C.

Researchers ran the PCR with 60 Vbeta and 13 Jbeta primers. Libraries were prepared by immunoSEQ multiplex PCR; TCRdb keeps only in-frame clonotypes and omits some of them. The profile shows some 150,000 clones, about 65% of them singletons. Sequenced: PBMCs. The chain joins TRBV7-2 to TRBJ2-1; weak D call: TRBD1 (6 bases). The TCR comes from a woman younger than 45 in good health and CMV-seronegative. In DNA, the CDR3 is TGTGCCAGCACCGAGGGGGTATACAATGAGCAGTTCTTC. Amino acids: CASTEGVYNEQFF.